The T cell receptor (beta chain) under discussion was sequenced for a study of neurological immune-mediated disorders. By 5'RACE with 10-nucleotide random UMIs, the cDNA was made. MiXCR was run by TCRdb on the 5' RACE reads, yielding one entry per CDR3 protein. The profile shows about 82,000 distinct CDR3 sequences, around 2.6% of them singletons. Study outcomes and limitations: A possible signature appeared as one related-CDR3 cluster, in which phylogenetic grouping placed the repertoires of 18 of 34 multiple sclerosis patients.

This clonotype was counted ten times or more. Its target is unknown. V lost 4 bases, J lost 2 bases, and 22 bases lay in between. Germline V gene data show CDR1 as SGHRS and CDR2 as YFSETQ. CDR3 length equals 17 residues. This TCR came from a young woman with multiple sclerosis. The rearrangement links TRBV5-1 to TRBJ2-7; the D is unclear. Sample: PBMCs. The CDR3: CASSRDRPGGLPYEQYF. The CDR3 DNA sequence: TGCGCCAGCAGCCGAGACCGCCCCGGTGGGTTGCCCTACGAGCAGTACTTC. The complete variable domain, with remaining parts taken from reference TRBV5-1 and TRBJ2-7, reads KAGVTQTPRYLIKTRGQQVTLSCSPISGHRSVSWYQQTPGQGLQFLFEYFSETQRNKGNFPGRFSGRQFSNSRSEMNVSTLELGDSALYLCASSRDRPGGLPYEQYFGPGTRLTVT.